This T cell receptor (beta chain) was profiled in a study of blood T cell repertoires in COVID-19. Background on the study: Acute-phase and convalescent COVID-19 samples originated in the United States, Italy and Spain. PBMCs, B-cell-depleted T cells, or T cells were the source of the cDNA or gDNA that made up the material.

This clone came up a few times. Per the study methods: Amplifying reference gene primers gave estimates of nucleated cell counts. TCRdb keeps only in-frame clones here, not all; method: immunoSEQ multiplex PCR. V and J calls and clone size are those listed in that table; D and trimming were worked out from the DNA. Here the sample spans under 80,000 clones, around 82% being singletons. Per the germline V gene, CDR1 is LGHNT and CDR2 is FRNRAP. The germline V and J ends were trimmed by 5 bases and 1 base, with 17 bases remaining between them. The CDR3 runs 16 residues. Sequences were obtained from peripheral blood. This TCR was recovered from a man aged 80 or over with active or convalescent COVID-19. The rearrangement joins TRBV12-5 to TRBJ1-1; perhaps TRBD1 as D (5 bases). The CDR3 is CASGPPRGGGNTEAFF. The DNA of the CDR3 is TGTGCTAGTGGTCCCCCTAGGGGTGGCGGGAACACTGAAGCTTTCTTT.